A single sample is the source of the 9 T cell receptor beta chains below, sequenced in a study of blood T cell repertoires in COVID-19. Produced via immunoSEQ multiplex PCR; TCRdb's table is partial and in-frame only. Here the sample spans 15,000 to 19,000 clones, roughly 80% being singletons. Sequenced: peripheral blood. The receptors were sampled from a man of 80 years or more with active or convalescent COVID-19.

V gene TRBV5-6 combines with J gene TRBJ2-3, with 7 bases fitting TRBD1. V lost 0 bases, J lost 5 bases, and 9 bases stayed unmatched. The CDR3 is made up of 16 amino acids. CDR1 is SGHDT, CDR2 YYEEEE, per germline. This CDR3 is CASSLAQGVFEDTQYF. CDR3 sequence (DNA): TGTGCCAGCAGCTTGGCGCAGGGGGTTTTTGAAGATACGCAGTATTTT.

This clone has a single count. CDR3 in amino acids: CASSPGGGQPQHF. The CDR3 nucleotides read TGTGCCAGCAGTCCCGGGGGGGGCCAGCCCCAGCATTTT. The chain couples TRBV27 to TRBJ1-5; D possibly corresponds to TRBD1 (6 bases). The germline V and J ends were trimmed by 5 bases and 7 bases, with 12 bases remaining between them. This CDR3 spans 13 amino acids. Germline loops: CDR1 MNHEY, CDR2 SMNVEV (reference sequence).

The rearrangement joins TRBV28 to TRBJ2-7, with TRBD2 matching over 8 bases. The germline V gene encodes CDR1 MDHEN and CDR2 SYDVKM. J gave up 8 bases and V 4 bases, and 13 bases lay outside the gene matches. This CDR3 is 15 amino acids long. The DNA for the CDR3 is TGTGCCAGCAGTTCCCCCGGGACTAGAGGGGGGAAGCAGTACTTC. Translating gives CASSSPGTRGGKQYF.

In its sample, this clone was seen a few times. The chain has TRBV10-3 and TRBJ1-1; no definite D call. Germline CDR1 ENHRY, CDR2 SYGVKD. The CDR3 length is 14 residues. Trimming took 2 bases from V and 0 from J, leaving 7 bases between them. The CDR3 DNA reads as TGTGCCATCAGTGAGACAGCCATGAACACTGAAGCTTTCTTT. Its translation is CAISETAMNTEAFF.

V and J are TRBV5-1 and TRBJ2-1; the match to TRBD2 covers 9 bases. Germline V gives CDR1 SGHRS, CDR2 YFSETQ. CDR3 size: 18 residues. The junction had 14 bases not matched to a gene; V was cut back by 1 base and J by 6 bases. CDR3 sequence reads: CASSLRLWGGGARNEQFF. The CDR3 nucleotides read TGCGCCAGCAGCTTGAGGCTGTGGGGCGGGGGGGCTCGCAATGAGCAGTTCTTC.

The chain recombines TRBV11-2 with TRBJ2-7; the match to TRBD1 covers 9 bases. This CDR3 contains 14 residues. V dropped 3 bases and J dropped 6; count of bases not matched to a gene: 6. The germline V gene encodes CDR1 SGHAT and CDR2 FQNNGV. The CDR3 spells CASSFLQGATEQYF. The CDR3 nucleotides read TGTGCCAGCAGCTTTCTACAGGGGGCAACCGAGCAGTACTTC. Together with reference TRBV11-2 and TRBJ2-7, the CDR3 gives the full variable domain: EAGVAQSPRYKIIEKRQSVAFWCNPISGHATLYWYQQILGQGPKLLIQFQNNGVVDDSQLPKDRFSAERLKGVDSTLKIQPAKLEDSAVYLCASSFLQGATEQYFGPGTRLTVT.

The chain combines TRBV3-1 (or the pseudogene TRBV3-2) with TRBJ2-1, with 8 bases matching TRBD2. The CDR3 has 15 residues. With V trimmed by 3 bases and J by 4 bases, 5 bases remained unmatched. Germline-derived CDR1 and CDR2 are LGHDT and YNNKEL (reference sequence). The CDR3 loop is CASSHSGGGYNEQFF. The CDR3 bases are TGTGCCAGCAGCCATTCGGGGGGGGGATACAATGAGCAGTTCTTC.

This sequence joins TRBV2 and TRBJ2-5; a possible D gene is TRBD1 (6 bases). This CDR3 is built from 13 residues. The V gene lost 7 bases and the J gene lost 5 bases, with 14 bases spanning the gap. Germline CDR1 is SNHLY and CDR2 is FYNNEI. The CDR3 bases are TGTGCCAGCAATGGAAGGGGGTCGGAGACCCAGTACTTC. Its translation: CASNGRGSETQYF.

The chain has TRBV20-1 and TRBJ1-5; D gene unclear. Germline V gene sequence: CDR1 DFQATT, CDR2 SNEGSKA (reference sequence). The germline V and J ends were trimmed by 3 bases and 0 bases, with 9 bases remaining between them. CDR3 size: 14 residues. CDR3 sequence (DNA): TGCAGTGCTAGTTTGGACTATAGCAATCAGCCCCAGCATTTT. Amino acids: CSASLDYSNQPQHF.